The entry below gives a single T cell receptor beta chain sequence along with its context. Generated by immunoSEQ multiplex PCR, the TCRdb table keeps only in-frame clones and is missing some. The sample gives 190,000 or so clones, around nine tenths of which show up once; 6.2% is in the top ten. The data derive from a study of blood T cell repertoires in COVID-19. Study-level information: COVID-19 samples from acute and convalescent phases originated in the United States, Italy and Spain.

V shed 2 bases, J shed 2 bases, and the junction held 10 bases outside the gene matches. The germline V gene encodes CDR1 SGDLS and CDR2 YYNGEE. The CDR3 runs 19 residues. This rearrangement joins TRBV9 to TRBJ2-5; TRBD2 matches at 15 bases. Sequencing was carried out using peripheral blood. The sequence was collected from a man between 60 and 75 years old who had recovered from COVID-19. CDR3 protein: CASSVGTGLAGGSQETQYF. CDR3 sequence (DNA): TGTGCCAGCAGCGTTGGGACGGGACTAGCGGGGGGATCTCAAGAGACCCAGTACTTC. The variable domain in full, completed from reference TRBV9 and TRBJ2-5, reads DSGVTQTPKHLITATGQRVTLRCSPRSGDLSVYWYQQSLDQGLQFLIQYYNGEERAKGNILERFSAQQFPDLHSELNLSSLELGDSALYFCASSVGTGLAGGSQETQYFGPGTRLLVL.